This entry lists 11 T cell receptor beta chains sequenced from one sample in a study of cytomegalovirus exposure and HLA in healthy donors. With 60 Vbeta and 13 Jbeta primers, the PCR was carried out. TCRdb's copy holds only in-frame clones and misses some; the assay was immunoSEQ multiplex PCR. This table lists about 67,000 clones. The sample comprised PBMCs. All receptors come from a woman in her thirties or forties in good health and CMV-seropositive.

J is TRBJ2-3 and V is TRBV7-2; no clear D gene. This CDR3 is 13 amino acids long. The germline CDR1 and CDR2 sequences are SGHTA and FQGNSA. Trimming shortened V by 2 bases and J by 0 bases, and 3 bases separated the two germline ends. CDR3 protein: CASSLPSTDTQYF. Written as DNA, the CDR3 is TGTGCCAGCAGCTTACCTAGCACAGATACGCAGTATTTT.

The genes are TRBV14 and TRBJ2-2; D is ambiguous. CDR3 length equals 13 residues. V was shortened by 2 bases and J by 1 base, with 2 bases between the two germline ends. Germline V gene lookup returns CDR1 SGHDN and CDR2 FVKESK. The CDR3 DNA reads as TGTGCCAGCAGCCAACTGAACACCGGGGAGCTGTTTTTT. Translated, it gives CASSQLNTGELFF.

The rearrangement uses TRBV5-6 and TRBJ2-2, with 7 bases identical to TRBD1. Germline loops: CDR1 SGHDT, CDR2 YYEEEE. V lost 3 bases to trimming and J lost 2 bases; unmatched junction nucleotides: 4. The CDR3 has 15 amino acids. The CDR3 here is CASSWTGDNTGELFF. CDR3 DNA: TGTGCCAGCAGCTGGACAGGCGACAACACCGGGGAGCTGTTTTTT. The complete variable domain, with remaining parts taken from reference TRBV5-6 and TRBJ2-2, reads DAGVTQSPTHLIKTRGQQVTLRCSPKSGHDTVSWYQQALGQGPQFIFQYYEEEERQRGNFPDRFSGHQFPNYSSELNVNALLLGDSALYLCASSWTGDNTGELFFGEGSRLTVL.

Turning to this clone: The sample carries other DNA sequences with the same CDR3. The rearrangement uses TRBV6-1 and TRBJ1-3; D ambiguous. CDR1 and CDR2 (germline): MNHNS, SASEGT. The CDR3 length is 12 residues. Trimming took off 7 bases at V and 4 bases at J, with 8 bases between the two ends. In DNA form, the CDR3 reads TGTGCCAGCAAAGACGGGGGAAACACCATATATTTT. Protein: CASKDGGNTIYF.

V and J are TRBV7-2 and TRBJ2-1; 11 nucleotides align to TRBD1. Losses at the gene ends were 6 bases for V and 4 bases for J; bases not matched to a gene: 5. In germline, CDR1 is SGHTA, CDR2 FQGNSA. CDR3 length: 15 residues. The CDR3, as DNA: TGTGCCAGCAGAGAGGACAGGGGGCCTTACAATGAGCAGTTCTTC. It translates to CASREDRGPYNEQFF.

The V call is TRBV28, the J call TRBJ2-7; a possible D gene is TRBD1 (6 bases). Trimming removed 5 bases at V and 1 base at J, with 12 bases between. CDR3 size: 14 residues. The V gene's germline CDR1 is MDHEN and CDR2 SYDVKM. DNA for the CDR3: TGTGCCAGCAGTGACCGGGACAATTCCTACGAGCAGTACTTC. Amino acids: CASSDRDNSYEQYF.

V gene TRBV5-4 combines with J gene TRBJ2-7, with a possible D match to TRBD1 (7 bases). Germline assignment: CDR1 SGHNT and CDR2 YYREEE (reference sequence). This CDR3 has 15 residues. V was clipped by 4 bases and J by 6 bases, with 20 bases between them. DNA of the CDR3: TGTGCCAGCAGCCCAGGAGGGGGGACAGTAAGCGAGCAGTACTTC. Encoded protein: CASSPGGGTVSEQYF.

A note on this clone: One junction end does not reproduce the germline sequence, and a read error may be involved. The rearrangement links TRBV7-4 to TRBJ1-2; D gene unclear. This CDR3 region has 9 residues. CDR1 SGHVT and CDR2 SQSDAQ come from the germline V gene. Here the CDR3 DNA reads TGTGCCAAGAACTTTGGCTACACCTTC. Its translation: CAKNFGYTF. Drawing the rest from reference TRBV7-4 and TRBJ1-2, the complete variable domain is GAGVSQSPRYKVAKRGRDVALRCDSISGHVTLYWYRQTLGQGSEVLTYSQSDAQRDKSGRPSGRFSAERPERSVSTLKIQRTEQGDSAVYLCAKNFGYTFGSGTRLTVV.

The chain uses TRBV28 and TRBJ1-3; no firm D call. The J call may be wrong; the DNA end is better matched by TRBJ2-2. CDR3 length: 14 amino acids. CDR1 is MDHEN and CDR2 is SYDVKM in the germline V gene. The CDR3 spells CASSFRTNTGELFF. The CDR3 nucleotides read TGTGCCAGCAGTTTTCGGACGAACACCGGGGAGCTGTTTTTT.

The V and J genes are TRBV30 and TRBJ1-1; perhaps TRBD1 as D (6 bases). Per germline, CDR1 GTSNPN and CDR2 SVGIG (reference sequence). The germline V and J ends were trimmed by 2 bases and 7 bases, with 20 bases remaining between them. The CDR3 length is 15 residues. The CDR3 nucleotides are TGTGCCTGGAGTCGCACCATCAAAACAGGGCGTGAAGCTTTCTTT. Its translation: CAWSRTIKTGREAFF.

The chain combines TRBV29-1 with TRBJ2-1, with D maybe TRBD1 (5 bases). Germline CDR1 reads SQVTM; CDR2 reads ANQGSEA. The CDR3 totals 10 residues. The ends were cut back, 6 bases at V and 8 bases at J, with 8 bases in the middle. As DNA, the CDR3 is TGCAGCGTCCAGGGCTATGAGCAGTTCTTC. Residues: CSVQGYEQFF.